This T cell receptor beta chain appears in the sequencing data of a study of cytomegalovirus exposure and HLA in healthy donors. Profiled with immunoSEQ multiplex PCR; TCRdb holds only in-frame clones, not every one. Among over 200,000 clones listed, nearly 90% were seen once. Losses at the gene ends were 4 bases for V and 3 bases for J; bases not matched to a gene: 2. Germline-derived CDR1 and CDR2 are SGHRS and YFSETQ. CDR3 length: 13 residues. The source of this sequence is a woman in her late teens or twenties in good health and CMV-seronegative. The chain couples TRBV5-1 to TRBJ2-7, with 9 bases that match TRBD1. The material sequenced was PBMCs. The CDR3 DNA reads as TGCGCCAGCAGCCGGGACAGGGTCTACGAGCAGTACTTC. It translates to CASSRDRVYEQYF.